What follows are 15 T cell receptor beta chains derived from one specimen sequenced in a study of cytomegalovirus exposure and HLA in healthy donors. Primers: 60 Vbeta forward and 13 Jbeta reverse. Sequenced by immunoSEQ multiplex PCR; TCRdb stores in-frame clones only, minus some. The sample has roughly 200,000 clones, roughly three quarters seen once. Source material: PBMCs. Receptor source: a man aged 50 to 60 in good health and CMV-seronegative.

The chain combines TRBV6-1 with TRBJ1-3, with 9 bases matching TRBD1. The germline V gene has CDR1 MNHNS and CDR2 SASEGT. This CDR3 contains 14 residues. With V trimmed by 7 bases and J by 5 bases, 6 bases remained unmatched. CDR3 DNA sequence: TGTGCCAGCATTCCGGGACAGGGACGAAACACCATATATTTT. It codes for CASIPGQGRNTIYF.

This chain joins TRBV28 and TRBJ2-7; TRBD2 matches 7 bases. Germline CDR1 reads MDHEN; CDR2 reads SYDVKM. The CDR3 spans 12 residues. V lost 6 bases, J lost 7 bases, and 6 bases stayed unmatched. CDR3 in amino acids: CASSSPGGEQYF. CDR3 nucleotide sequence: TGTGCCAGCAGCAGCCCGGGAGGAGAGCAGTACTTC.

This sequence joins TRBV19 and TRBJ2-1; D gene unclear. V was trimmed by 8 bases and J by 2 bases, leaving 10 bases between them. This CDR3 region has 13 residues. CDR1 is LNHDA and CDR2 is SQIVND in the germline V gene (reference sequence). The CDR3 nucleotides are TGTGCCAGTGGTCAGGATACCTACAATGAGCAGTTCTTC. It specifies CASGQDTYNEQFF.

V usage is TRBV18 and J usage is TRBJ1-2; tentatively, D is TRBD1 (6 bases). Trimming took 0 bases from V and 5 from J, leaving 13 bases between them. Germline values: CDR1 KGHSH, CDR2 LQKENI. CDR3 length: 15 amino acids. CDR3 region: CASSPPDSQLYGYTF. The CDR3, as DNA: TGTGCCAGCTCACCACCGGACAGTCAACTTTATGGCTACACCTTC.

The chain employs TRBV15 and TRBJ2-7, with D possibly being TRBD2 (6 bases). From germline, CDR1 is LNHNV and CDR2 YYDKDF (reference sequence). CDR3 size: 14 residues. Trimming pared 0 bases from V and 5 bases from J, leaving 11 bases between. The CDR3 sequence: CATSRDPLANEQYF. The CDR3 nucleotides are TGTGCCACCAGCAGAGATCCCCTAGCGAACGAGCAGTACTTC.

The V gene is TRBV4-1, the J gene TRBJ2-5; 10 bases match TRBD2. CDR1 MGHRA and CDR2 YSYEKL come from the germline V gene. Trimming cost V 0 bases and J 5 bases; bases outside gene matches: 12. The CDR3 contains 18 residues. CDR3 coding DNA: TGCGCCAGCAGCCAAGATCGGGCTAGCGGGAGCTCTGGGGAGACCCAGTACTTC. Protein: CASSQDRASGSSGETQYF.

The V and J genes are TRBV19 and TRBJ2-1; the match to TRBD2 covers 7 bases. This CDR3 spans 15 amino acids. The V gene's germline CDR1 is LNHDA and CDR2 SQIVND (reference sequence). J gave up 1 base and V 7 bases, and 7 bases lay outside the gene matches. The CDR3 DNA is TGTGCCAGTACCCCCCCTAGCGGATCCTACAATGAGCAGTTCTTC. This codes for CASTPPSGSYNEQFF.

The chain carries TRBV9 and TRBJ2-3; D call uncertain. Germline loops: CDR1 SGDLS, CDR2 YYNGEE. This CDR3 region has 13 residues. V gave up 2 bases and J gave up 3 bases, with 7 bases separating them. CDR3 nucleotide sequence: TGTGCCAGCAGCGTTGTACAAACAGATACGCAGTATTTT. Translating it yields CASSVVQTDTQYF.

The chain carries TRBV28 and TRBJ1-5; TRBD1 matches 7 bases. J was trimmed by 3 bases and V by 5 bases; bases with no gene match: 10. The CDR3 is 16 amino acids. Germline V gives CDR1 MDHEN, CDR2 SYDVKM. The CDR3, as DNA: TGTGCCAGCAGTGCCTGGACAGGTCCGGCCAATCAGCCCCAGCATTTT. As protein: CASSAWTGPANQPQHF.

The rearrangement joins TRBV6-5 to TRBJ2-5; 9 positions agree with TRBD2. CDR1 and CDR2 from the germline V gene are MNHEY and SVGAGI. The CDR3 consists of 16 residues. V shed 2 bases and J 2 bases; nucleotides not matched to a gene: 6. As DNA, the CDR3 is TGTGCCAGCAGTTACCTCCCTAGCGGGGTACAAGAGACCCAGTACTTC. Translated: CASSYLPSGVQETQYF.

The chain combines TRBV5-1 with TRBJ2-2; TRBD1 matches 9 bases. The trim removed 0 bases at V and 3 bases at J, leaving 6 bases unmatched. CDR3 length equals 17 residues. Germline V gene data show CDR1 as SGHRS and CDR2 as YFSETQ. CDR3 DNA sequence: TGCGCCAGCAGCTTGGCCTTGTGGACAGGGGACACCGGGGAGCTGTTTTTT. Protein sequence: CASSLALWTGDTGELFF.

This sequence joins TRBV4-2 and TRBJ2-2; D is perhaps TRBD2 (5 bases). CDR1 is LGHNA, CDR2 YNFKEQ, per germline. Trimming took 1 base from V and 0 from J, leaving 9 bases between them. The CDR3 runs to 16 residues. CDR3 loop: CASSQAAVANTGELFF. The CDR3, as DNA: TGTGCCAGCAGCCAAGCAGCGGTTGCGAACACCGGGGAGCTGTTTTTT.

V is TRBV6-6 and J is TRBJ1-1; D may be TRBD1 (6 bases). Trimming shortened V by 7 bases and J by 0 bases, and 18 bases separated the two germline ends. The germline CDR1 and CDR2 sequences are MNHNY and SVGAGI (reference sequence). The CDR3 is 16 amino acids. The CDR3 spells CASKSGTYIMNTEAFF. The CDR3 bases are TGTGCCAGCAAATCCGGGACATATATCATGAACACTGAAGCTTTCTTT.

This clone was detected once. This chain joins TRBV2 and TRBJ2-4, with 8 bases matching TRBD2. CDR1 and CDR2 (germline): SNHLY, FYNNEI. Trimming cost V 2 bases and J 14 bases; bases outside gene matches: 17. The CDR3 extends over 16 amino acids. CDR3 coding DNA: TGTGCCAGCAGTGAAATCGGGGGGTCGGGAGGGCCACGCGAGTACTTC. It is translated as CASSEIGGSGGPREYF.

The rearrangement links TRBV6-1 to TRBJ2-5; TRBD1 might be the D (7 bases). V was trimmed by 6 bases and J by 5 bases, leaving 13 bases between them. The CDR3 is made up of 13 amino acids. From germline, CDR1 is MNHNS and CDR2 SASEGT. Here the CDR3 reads CASSPRGRETQYF. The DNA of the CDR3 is TGTGCCAGCAGCCCCAGGGGGAGGGAGACCCAGTACTTC.